These 27 T cell receptor beta chains were sequenced from one sample in a study of shared clonotypes between healthy human individuals. Using immunoSEQ multiplex PCR, the repertoire was profiled, and TCRdb retains in-frame clones only, with some absent. There are 2 million to 2.5 million clones in the sample; approximately 95% occur only once, and 0.1% to 0.15% lies in the top ten. Sequencing input: naive CD4+ T cells sorted from blood. Noted subset: CD45RA+ positively selected. These TCRs come from a man aged 18 to 30 in good health.

The chain has TRBV12-5 and TRBJ1-5; the D is unclear. CDR1 LGHNT and CDR2 FRNRAP come from the germline V gene. This CDR3 is built from 18 residues. V was pared by 0 bases and J by 2 bases, with 17 bases between. The CDR3 loop is CASGLVLGNMAGNQPQHF. CDR3 DNA: TGTGCTAGTGGTTTGGTACTTGGAAACATGGCGGGCAATCAGCCCCAGCATTTT.

This clone has just one count. This chain uses TRBV9 with TRBJ2-2; 9 bases line up with TRBD1. J was trimmed by 6 bases and V by 1 base; bases with no gene match: 7. Germline V gene data show CDR1 as SGDLS and CDR2 as YYNGEE. The CDR3 has 16 residues. CDR3 sequence (DNA): TGTGCCAGCAGCGTAAAACAGGGGGCGCTTCCCGGGGAGCTGTTTTTT. This translates into CASSVKQGALPGELFF.

Only one count was recorded for this clone. The identical CDR3 is also encoded by other nucleotide sequences in the sample. The chain uses TRBV2 and TRBJ1-2; D not certain. The germline gives CDR1 SNHLY, CDR2 FYNNEI. V lost 3 bases, J lost 8 bases, and 7 bases lay in between. The CDR3 has 11 residues. The chain's CDR3 is CASSESYGYTF. For the CDR3, the DNA is TGTGCCAGCAGTGAGAGTTACGGCTACACCTTC. Combining the CDR3 with reference TRBV2 and TRBJ1-2 gives the whole variable domain EPEVTQTPSHQVTQMGQEVILRCVPISNHLYFYWYRQILGQKVEFLVSFYNNEISEKSEIFDDQFSVERPDGSNFTLKIRSTKLEDSAMYFCASSESYGYTFGSGTRLTVV.

This clone was detected only once. The gene calls are TRBV4-1 and TRBJ2-5; 7 positions agree with TRBD2. Germline values: CDR1 MGHRA, CDR2 YSYEKL. With 4 bases clipped from V and 7 bases from J, the junction kept 9 bases outside the gene matches. The CDR3 length is 14 residues. This CDR3 reads CASSLTREGWTQYF. DNA of the CDR3: TGCGCCAGCAGCCTTACGAGGGAGGGATGGACCCAGTACTTC.

The V and J genes are TRBV10-2 and TRBJ2-3; the D gene is possibly TRBD1 (6 bases). With 4 bases removed from V and 1 base from J, the gap between germline ends came to 9 bases. The CDR3 is made up of 14 amino acids. Per the germline V gene, CDR1 is WSHSY and CDR2 is SAAADI. For the CDR3, the DNA is TGCGCCAGCAGTGGTGGGGGCGGCACAGATACGCAGTATTTT. It yields the protein CASSGGGGTDTQYF.

This clone was recorded only once. V and J are TRBV13 and TRBJ1-3; possible D gene TRBD1, 5 bases. Germline CDR1 is PRHDT and CDR2 is FYEKMQ (reference sequence). V lost 2 bases to trimming and J lost 8 bases, with 16 bases between them. The CDR3 runs 15 residues. The CDR3 nucleotides are TGTGCCAGCAGCTTACAAACGGGACTGGCGGACACCATATATTTT. Its protein is CASSLQTGLADTIYF.

This clone showed up just once. The gene calls are TRBV18 and TRBJ2-2, with D possibly matching TRBD2 (6 bases). V was clipped by 6 bases and J by 4 bases, with 21 bases between them. CDR1 is KGHSH and CDR2 is LQKENI in the germline V gene. There are 17 residues in the CDR3. CDR3 in DNA: TGTGCCAGCTCTCCCAACCTCGCGCAGGGAGGCACCGGGGAGCTGTTTTTT. Its protein product is CASSPNLAQGGTGELFF.

For the CDR3, the DNA is TGTGCCAGCTCACCACGAGCTAGGGGGACCGGGGAGCTGTTTTTT. Protein sequence: CASSPRARGTGELFF. The chain joins TRBV18 to TRBJ2-2, with D maybe TRBD1 (6 bases). Germline assignment: CDR1 KGHSH and CDR2 LQKENI. This CDR3 spans 15 amino acids. Trimming pared 1 base from V and 5 bases from J, leaving 11 bases between.

The chain combines TRBV7-9 with TRBJ1-4, with unresolved D. Looked up from germline, CDR1 is SEHNR and CDR2 is FQNEAQ (reference sequence). The CDR3 extends over 12 amino acids. Trimming took 1 base from V and 10 from J, leaving 7 bases between them. The CDR3 region has the DNA TGTGCCAGCAGCTTAGATTTGGGAAAACTGTTTTTT. This sequence encodes CASSLDLGKLFF.

The chain has TRBV7-9 and TRBJ2-2; D unresolved. Germline CDR1 reads SEHNR; CDR2 reads FQNEAQ (reference sequence). V was shortened by 5 bases and J by 4 bases, with 14 bases between the two germline ends. This CDR3 is built from 15 residues. CDR3 in amino acids: CASSPRARPTGELFF. The CDR3 nucleotides read TGTGCCAGCAGCCCTCGGGCCCGACCCACCGGGGAGCTGTTTTTT.

This clone was recorded once. The chain couples TRBV18 to TRBJ2-3, with TRBD1 matching over 12 bases. CDR3 length: 16 residues. Germline V gene lookup returns CDR1 KGHSH and CDR2 LQKENI. V dropped 6 bases and J dropped 3; count of bases not matched to a gene: 7. The CDR3 bases are TGTGCCAGCTCTGGGACAGGGGGCTCTTGGACAGATACGCAGTATTTT. Translating it yields CASSGTGGSWTDTQYF. The full variable domain, with the rest looked up from reference TRBV18 and TRBJ2-3, is NAGVMQNPRHLVRRRGQEARLRCSPMKGHSHVYWYRQLPEEGLKFMVYLQKENIIDESGMPKERFSAEFPKEGPSILRIQQVVRGDSAAYFCASSGTGGSWTDTQYFGPGTRLTVL.

The chain couples TRBV5-4 to TRBJ1-2; no clear D gene. The CDR3 consists of 14 residues. Per germline, CDR1 SGHNT and CDR2 YYREEE (reference sequence). Trimming left V 0 bases short and J 0 bases short, with 6 bases between. CDR3 DNA sequence: TGTGCCAGCAGCTTGGAAGGGACTAACTATGGCTACACCTTC. Amino acid sequence: CASSLEGTNYGYTF.

This clone is a singleton in its sample. The chain employs TRBV28 and TRBJ2-2; 8 bases are a match to TRBD1. The CDR3 length is 13 residues. Germline lookup yields CDR1 MDHEN and CDR2 SYDVKM. Germline trimming cut 4 bases from V and 7 bases from J; bases unmatched to any gene: 2. The chain's CDR3 is CASSSDRGGELFF. The CDR3 nucleotides read TGTGCCAGCAGTTCAGACAGGGGCGGGGAGCTGTTTTTT.

The rearrangement joins TRBV5-1 to TRBJ1-1; no reliable D call. Trimming shortened V by 0 bases and J by 2 bases, and 8 bases separated the two germline ends. CDR1 and CDR2 from the germline V gene are SGHRS and YFSETQ. This CDR3 comprises 14 residues. The CDR3 region has the DNA TGCGCCAGCAGCTTGGCCAAATTTAACACTGAAGCTTTCTTT. This translates into CASSLAKFNTEAFF. Using reference TRBV5-1 and TRBJ1-1 for the parts outside the CDR3, the full variable domain is KAGVTQTPRYLIKTRGQQVTLSCSPISGHRSVSWYQQTPGQGLQFLFEYFSETQRNKGNFPGRFSGRQFSNSRSEMNVSTLELGDSALYLCASSLAKFNTEAFFGQGTRLTVV.

This chain connects TRBV5-1 to TRBJ2-5, with 8 bases that match TRBD2. CDR3 size: 13 residues. V trimming: 7 bases; J trimming: 3 bases; junction bases outside the gene matches: 5. Germline CDR1 and CDR2: SGHRS and YFSETQ. The CDR3: CASHRGGEETQYF. Written as DNA, the CDR3 is TGCGCCAGCCATCGGGGGGGCGAAGAGACCCAGTACTTC.

The gene calls are TRBV14 and TRBJ2-2; the D is unclear. V was pared by 2 bases and J by 4 bases, with 11 bases between. Per germline, CDR1 SGHDN and CDR2 FVKESK. The CDR3 contains 15 residues. CDR3 residues: CASSQNSGSTGELFF. CDR3 coding DNA: TGTGCCAGCAGCCAAAACTCCGGTTCCACCGGGGAGCTGTTTTTT.

The J gene is TRBJ2-7, the V gene TRBV7-2; 8 nucleotides align to TRBD1. There are 15 residues in the CDR3. Looked up from germline, CDR1 is SGHTA and CDR2 is FQGNSA. J lost 3 bases, V lost 2 bases, and 6 bases had no gene match. CDR3 sequence reads: CASSLRGTGVYEQYF. The CDR3 region has the DNA TGTGCCAGCAGCTTAAGGGGGACAGGAGTCTACGAGCAGTACTTC.

With regard to this clone: This sample also contains other DNA sequences that code for the same CDR3. The chain employs TRBV7-9 and TRBJ2-3; D remains unclear. This CDR3 comprises 12 residues. With 5 bases removed from V and 2 bases from J, the gap between germline ends came to 5 bases. Germline CDR1 is SEHNR and CDR2 is FQNEAQ (reference sequence). The CDR3 DNA follows: TGTGCCAGCAGCCCAAACACAGATACGCAGTATTTT. Amino acids: CASSPNTDTQYF.

This sequence joins TRBV5-1 and TRBJ2-1; unclear D gene. Germline CDR1 SGHRS, CDR2 YFSETQ. The V end was cut by 0 bases, the J end by 6 bases, with 13 bases between. CDR3 size: 15 residues. The DNA of the CDR3 is TGCGCCAGCAGCTTGGCCGGGCCCCTGCGCAATGAGCAGTTCTTC. This translates into CASSLAGPLRNEQFF.

The V and J genes are TRBV11-3 and TRBJ2-3; TRBD1 or TRBD2 may be the D gene (6 bases each). Germline lookup yields CDR1 SGHNT and CDR2 YENEEA. V lost 5 bases, J lost 5 bases, and 14 bases lay in between. The CDR3 length is 14 residues. The CDR3 DNA is TGTGCCAGCAGCCCCAGAGGGGGGCGAGATACGCAGTATTTT. Translated, it gives CASSPRGGRDTQYF. Variable domain in full (rest from reference TRBV11-3 and TRBJ2-3): EAGVVQSPRYKIIEKKQPVAFWCNPISGHNTLYWYLQNLGQGPELLIRYENEEAVDDSQLPKDRFSAERLKGVDSTLKIQPAELGDSAVYLCASSPRGGRDTQYFGPGTRLTVL.

CDR3 sequence (DNA): TGTGCCAGCTCACCACGCGCGGGACTGGGCGATGAGCAGTTCTTC. Its translation: CASSPRAGLGDEQFF. V and J are TRBV18 and TRBJ2-1, with a weak D call TRBD2 (6 bases). The CDR3 covers 15 residues. V was clipped by 1 base and J by 8 bases, with 15 bases between them. The germline CDR1 and CDR2 sequences are KGHSH and LQKENI.

The V gene is TRBV9, the J gene TRBJ1-5; D gene uncertain. Germline CDR1 SGDLS, CDR2 YYNGEE. CDR3 length equals 13 residues. V lost 4 bases and J lost 9, with 14 bases in between. The CDR3, as DNA: TGTGCCAGCAGCCCGACCCCGGACCGGCCCCAGCATTTT. Its translation: CASSPTPDRPQHF.

The V gene is TRBV18, the J gene TRBJ1-6; no firm D call. Germline V gene sequence: CDR1 KGHSH, CDR2 LQKENI. V lost 4 bases, J lost 10 bases, and 11 bases lay in between. There are 13 residues in the CDR3. The CDR3 nucleotides are TGTGCCAGCTCACAGGGTTTAGGGTCACCCCTCCACTTT. Translated: CASSQGLGSPLHF.

The CDR3 protein is CASTGGGGQETQYF. Here the CDR3 DNA reads TGTGCCAGCACCGGGGGAGGGGGCCAAGAGACCCAGTACTTC. V usage is TRBV28 and J usage is TRBJ2-5, with D perhaps TRBD2 (7 bases). The germline V gene encodes CDR1 MDHEN and CDR2 SYDVKM. This CDR3 has 14 amino acids. V lost 7 bases, J lost 1 base, and 13 bases lay in between. The entire variable domain, with the rest obtained from reference TRBV28 and TRBJ2-5, is as follows: DVKVTQSSRYLVKRTGEKVFLECVQDMDHENMFWYRQDPGLGLRLIYFSYDVKMKEKGDIPEGYSVSREKKERFSLILESASTNQTSMYLCASTGGGGQETQYFGPGTRLLVL.

The genes are TRBV9 and TRBJ2-2, with D unclear. CDR1 is SGDLS and CDR2 is YYNGEE in the germline V gene. Trimming cost V 0 bases and J 7 bases, with 7 bases left between them. The CDR3 is 13 residues long. The CDR3 protein is CASSVVGHGELFF. As DNA, the CDR3 is TGTGCCAGCAGCGTAGTGGGTCACGGGGAGCTGTTTTTT.

This chain uses TRBV27 with TRBJ2-7; D is possibly TRBD1 (6 bases). CDR1 and CDR2 (germline): MNHEY, SMNVEV (reference sequence). There are 14 residues in the CDR3. V gave up 10 bases and J gave up 7 bases, with 23 bases separating them. The CDR3 is CATRPQGTPGEQYF. For the CDR3, the DNA is TGTGCCACACGACCGCAGGGGACCCCGGGAGAGCAGTACTTC.

The chain combines TRBV6-5 with TRBJ2-7; no clear D gene. The germline CDR1 and CDR2 sequences are MNHEY and SVGAGI. CDR3 size: 15 residues. V was cut by 6 bases and J by 0 bases, with 15 bases left in between. CDR3: CASSPRSAGSYEQYF. CDR3 nucleotides: TGTGCCAGCAGCCCCAGAAGCGCTGGCTCCTACGAGCAGTACTTC.